This TCR beta chain was retrieved from a study of cytomegalovirus exposure and HLA in healthy donors. Vbeta (60) and Jbeta (13) primers were used in the PCR. Some clones are missing from TCRdb's copy, which holds only in-frame ones; the method was immunoSEQ multiplex PCR. The data show around 200,000 clones, and the top ten clones hold roughly 0.98%. The V end lost 7 bases, the J end lost 5 bases, and 8 bases lay between the germline ends. CDR3 size: 11 residues. The germline CDR1 and CDR2 sequences are SGDLS and YYNGEE. The V and J genes are TRBV9 and TRBJ2-3, with D possibly matching TRBD2 (6 bases). The sequenced material came from PBMCs. This TCR came from a woman in her 30s in good health and CMV-seropositive. The CDR3 sequence is CASGREDTQYF. In DNA form, the CDR3 reads TGTGCCAGCGGGCGGGAAGATACGCAGTATTTT.